This T cell receptor (beta chain) was profiled in a study of T-cell memory formation after mild COVID-19. Notes on the study in general: Largely, contracting CD4+ clones fell within CM and EM, and contracting CD8+ clones within EMRA.

This CDR3 contains 13 residues. V dropped 6 bases and J dropped 0 bases, with 9 bases sitting between them. This clonotype came up many times. Its target is unknown. Constant-segment primers served in 5'RACE that generated TCR alpha and TCR beta cDNA libraries bearing sample barcodes and UMIs. TCRdb used MiXCR to reprocess the 5' RACE reads, holding one entry per CDR3 protein. The sample lists approximately 560,000 distinct CDR3 sequences, roughly 17% occurring once. The TCR originated in an adult woman who had mild COVID-19 (a few samples of this study predate the infection). Cell type and time point are not known. V usage is TRBV12-3 or TRBV12-4 and J usage is TRBJ2-7; possible D gene TRBD1, 6 bases. Sequencing input: PBMCs or a T cell subset sorted from them (not recorded which). The CDR3 is CASRDSPSYEQYF. In DNA form, the CDR3 reads TGTGCCAGCAGGGACAGCCCCTCCTACGAGCAGTACTTC.